This TCR beta chain was recorded in a study of cytomegalovirus exposure and HLA in healthy donors (dated by TCRdb to about 2017). Looking at the study overall: An earlier analysis of around 600 of the donors reported more than 250 Gb of sequence data and more than 90 million unique TCR beta sequences from roughly 200 million T cells. About 300 gigabases of sequencing data and tens of millions of unique TCR sequences were included in an early release covering 550 to 650 HLA-typed donors. Of the roughly 390 genotyped donors, approximately 83% fell in the genetic ancestry cluster associated with self-reported Caucasian donors. The aim of the study was to test whether cataloging public T cell receptors could identify signatures of past pathogen exposure. The study profiled the T cell repertoires of about 720 subjects by immunosequencing and related them to cytomegalovirus serostatus. Besides the first cohort of around 670 subjects, a separate validation cohort made up of some 110 different subjects was used. The study combined high-throughput TCR immunosequencing, statistical association of individual TCRs with disease status, and machine learning to predict cytomegalovirus infection status. In a later analysis, previously published TCR beta repertoires from hundreds of donors were re-analyzed and high-resolution HLA genotyping was added so that TCR occurrence patterns could be studied. In the later analysis, no new phenotypic data were used to find candidate immune exposures; instead, reliance was placed on TCR beta sequences and their occurrence across donors. An earlier analysis of fewer than 700 of the donors applied high-throughput TCR beta sequencing to assess whether each TCR beta V gene segment acted as functional or pseudogenic. Donor age, sex, ethnicity and CMV serostatus were compiled together with the repertoire data. A later genetic analysis used genome-wide SNP genotypes for about 60% of the roughly 670 donors, treating that subset as a discovery cohort. All discovery cohort repertoires had been generated using a single sequencing platform. Both class I and class II loci were covered by HLA typing, at four-digit resolution. Typing coverage differed by locus: A, B, C, DRB1 and DQB1 were typed in roughly 629-630 donors, DQA1 in approximately 520, DPA1 in 600 to 610, and DPB1 in 472. Roughly five DR-DQ haplotypes were handled as single units for association and clustering because linkage in the cohort was strong. Across under 500 genotyped donors of the cohort, an average of roughly 230,000 unique TCR beta nucleotide sequences per donor were sequenced, and 15% to 20% of those sequences were non-productive.

General study outcomes and caveats: According to a later analysis, most CMV-associated TCR beta chains appeared to be HLA-restricted, and the HLA associations seemed to be driven largely by CMV exposure. According to a later analysis, parvovirus B19, influenza, CMV and Epstein-Barr virus appeared linked to several top co-occurrence clusters. Correlated functional status among segregating V segments might reflect linkage disequilibrium, but an unknown experimental factor could not be ruled out. Compared with the approximately 700-donor mean, donors in an Asian-associated ancestry cluster had fewer N-insertions in productive TCRs, according to a later genetic analysis. In a later analysis, around 17,000 TCR beta sequences were associated with specific HLA alleles at a false discovery rate of 0.05. HLA typing was unavailable for some donors at each locus, so association tests used only the typed subset. According to the authors, the approach could potentially be generalized to other disease states and immunological phenotypes. Compared with equally common non-associated chains, HLA-associated TCR beta chains in a later analysis were more clonally expanded and had lower generation probabilities. An association between a missense DCLRE1C variant and V-gene and J-gene trimming of TCR beta chains was found in a later genetic analysis and replicated in an independent cohort. When HLA alleles, especially DR and DQ, strongly co-occurred, TCR associations were difficult to assign to individual alleles. In an earlier analysis of 587 of the donors, most TCR beta V segments appeared in productive rearrangements about 87% or about 30% of the time, broadly matching IMGT annotations. Seventeen rarely observed V segments, including chromosome 9 orphons, were excluded from the earlier analysis of several hundred of the donors because counts were too low. The presence/absence analyses assumed that sequencing depth was roughly uniform across donors, and that assumption may not be true. Some IMGT-functional V segments, including TRBV6-2 and TRBV6-3, could not be told apart with the 87-base-pair reads, so those segments were excluded. In a later analysis, TCR association rates were found to vary across HLA loci, with the most associated TCRs seen for DRB1 alleles and the fewest for HLA-C alleles. Only TCR beta chains were sequenced in this cohort, and the absence of alpha or paired-chain data limited detectable features. The classifier was reported to diagnose cytomegalovirus status with high specificity and sensitivity in both the original and validation cohorts. For the cohort, immune exposure information was limited to CMV serostatus. While some public TCRs were present in many individuals, most TCR sequences turned up only very rarely across donors. The study listed 164 TCR beta chains as associated with cytomegalovirus. In vitro tests confirmed that three of the cytomegalovirus-associated TCR beta chains recognize cytomegalovirus antigens. A further reported finding was that TCR beta sequences accurately predicted the HLA-A and HLA-B alleles for most subjects in the first cohort. A group of highly shared sequence variants was considered likely to be a technical artifact of the sequencing pipeline.

From the cysteine up to the phenylalanine, the CDR3 has a length of 14 residues. Kept here is only the CDR3 DNA, which spans 42 bases and is read in frame from base 1. CDR1 and CDR2 are drawn from the germline V gene: SGHTA, FQGTGA. Germline trimming amounts to 1 base on V and 7 bases on J, with 4 as the count of junction bases outside the gene matches. The library was generated by the immunoSEQ multiplex PCR assay. For the multiplex PCR, a mixture combining 60 forward primers for TCR Vbeta segments and 13 reverse primers for TCR Jbeta segments was used. A multiplex PCR assay on genomic DNA amplified the CDR3 region of rearranged TCR beta genes. The Illumina HiSeq System was used to sequence the amplified TCR beta libraries as 87-base-pair reads. Under the source paper's analysis protocol: A later analysis counted approximately 74 million unique TCR beta chains across the roughly 700 repertoires, and some 11 million of these chains were shared by at least two donors. To remove PCR and sequencing errors, raw reads were error-corrected and collapsed into unique sequences using a nearest-neighbor algorithm that merged closely related sequences. Alignment of CDR3 sequences to IMGT reference sequences was used to assign V, D and J gene segments. For a sequence to be retained, a match of at least six nucleotides to both a V gene segment and a J gene segment was required. Rearrangements were called productive when the CDR3 lacked stop codons and stayed in frame with V and J; all others were non-productive. Following IMGT convention, CDR3 was defined as the stretch from the second conserved V-encoded cysteine up to the conserved J-encoded phenylalanine. The earlier analysis of about 500 of the donors excluded sequences that lacked an unambiguous match to a single V gene segment. In an earlier analysis of several hundred of the donors, V segments were called functional above 56.7% productive rearrangements and were called segregating when the between-donor standard deviation exceeded 5%. A statistical classification framework was built to diagnose cytomegalovirus status from the catalog of TCR beta chain sequences. V and J gene assignment, in a later analysis, came from comparing TCR nucleotide sequences with IMGT/GENE-DB human TR gene sequences. The TCRdist pipeline was used in a later analysis to assign CDR3 sequences and most-parsimonious VDJ recombination scenarios. In a later analysis, every TCR beta chain was defined by the combination of its CDR3 amino acid sequence and its V-gene family, and reads without a unique V-gene family were dropped. A later analysis removed several hundred highly shared, low-generation-probability nucleotide sequences to deal with suspected cross-contamination and a sequencing artifact. In a later analysis, a clonal expansion index for each public chain was calculated from normalized within-repertoire ranks of inferred template counts. In a later analysis, generation probabilities were computed with a VDJ recombination model fitted to out-of-frame rearrangements, and the resulting probabilities were checked against IGoR. In a later analysis, TCR-TCR, TCR-HLA and TCR-CMV co-occurrence was scored with hypergeometric tests, and a repertoire-size bias correction was applied to TCR pairs. In a later analysis, false discovery rates were estimated by permuting HLA or CMV assignments 20 times. In a later analysis, co-occurring TCRs were grouped with DBSCAN, and TCRdist sequence similarity was added when clustering was performed within HLA-allele-positive subsets. Co-occurrence clustering excluded repertoires with fewer than 30,000 or more than 120,000 public chains, plus five with anomalous nucleotide sharing. In TCRdb, the immuneACCESS table is reduced to in-frame sequences with V and J assigned. These tables do not hold every clone; where another copy was compared, an unresolved V gene accounts for under half, and the others remain unexplained. V and J calls plus clone size are reproduced from that table; the DNA served to infer D and trimming. The sample table records 150,000 to 200,000 clones; 77% of these occur just once. 1.5% to 2% of the sample belongs to the ten largest clones.

Comment on this clone: The antigen this receptor binds is unknown. No base-level quality is on record; no much larger clone is a single base apart.

The cohort comprised some 700 healthy bone marrow donors. At the time of sampling, all cohort members were nominally healthy, though unrecorded immune exposures were likely present. The donor tested CMV seronegative, placing the donor among the approximately 400 seronegative members of the cohort. Each donor provided a peripheral blood sample, and peripheral blood mononuclear cells were used for TCR beta sequencing. Genomic DNA was extracted from the blood cell samples with the Qiagen DNeasy Blood Extraction Kit. The material sequenced was PBMCs. The rearranged chain carries TRBV7-3 and TRBJ2-1, with TRBD2 matching 7 junction bases. The sequence was obtained from a woman aged 30 to 39 in good health and CMV-seronegative. The sequenced DNA: TGTGCCAGCAGCTTAAGAGGGAGGGCAAATGAGCAGTTCTTC. This sequence encodes CASSLRGRANEQFF.